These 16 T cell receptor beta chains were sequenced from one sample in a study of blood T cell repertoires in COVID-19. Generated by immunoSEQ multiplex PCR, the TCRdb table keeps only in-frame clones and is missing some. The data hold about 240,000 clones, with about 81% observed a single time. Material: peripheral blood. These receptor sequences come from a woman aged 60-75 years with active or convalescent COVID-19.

CDR3 residues: CASHRDNYNEQFF. The CDR3 region has the DNA TGTGCCAGTCACCGGGACAACTACAATGAGCAGTTCTTC. The genes are TRBV19 and TRBJ2-1; possible D gene TRBD1, 6 bases. Germline V lookup: CDR1 LNHDA, CDR2 SQIVND (reference sequence). The CDR3 has 13 residues. Trimming took off 8 bases at V and 3 bases at J, with 11 bases between the two ends.

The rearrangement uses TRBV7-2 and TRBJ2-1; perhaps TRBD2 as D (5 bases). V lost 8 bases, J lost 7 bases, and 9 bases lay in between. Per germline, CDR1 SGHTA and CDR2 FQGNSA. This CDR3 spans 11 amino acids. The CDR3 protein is CASSDFNEQFF. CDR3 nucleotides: TGTGCCAGCTCGGACTTTAATGAGCAGTTCTTC.

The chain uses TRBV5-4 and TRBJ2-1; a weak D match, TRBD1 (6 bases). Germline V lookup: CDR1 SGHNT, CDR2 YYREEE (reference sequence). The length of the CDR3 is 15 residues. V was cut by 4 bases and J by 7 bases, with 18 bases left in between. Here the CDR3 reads CASSDPGGEGNEQFF. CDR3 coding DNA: TGTGCCAGCAGCGATCCTGGGGGCGAGGGGAATGAGCAGTTCTTC.

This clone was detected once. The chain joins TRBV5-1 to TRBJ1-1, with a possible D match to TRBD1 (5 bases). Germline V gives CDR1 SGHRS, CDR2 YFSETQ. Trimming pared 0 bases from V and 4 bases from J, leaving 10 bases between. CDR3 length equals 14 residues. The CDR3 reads CASSLVAGPTEAFF. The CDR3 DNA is TGCGCCAGCAGCTTGGTGGCAGGGCCCACTGAAGCTTTCTTT.

The CDR3 nucleotides read TGTGCCAGCAGCCGAGAGGACAGGGGGTACACTGAAGCTTTCTTT. Its protein is CASSREDRGYTEAFF. The chain recombines TRBV7-6 with TRBJ1-1; 10 nucleotides agree with TRBD1. CDR3 length: 15 residues. V lost 5 bases to trimming and J lost 3 bases; unmatched junction nucleotides: 6. The V gene's germline CDR1 is SGHVS and CDR2 FNYEAQ. Drawing the rest from reference TRBV7-6 and TRBJ1-1, the complete variable domain is GAGVSQSPRYKVTKRGQDVALRCDPISGHVSLYWYRQALGQGPEFLTYFNYEAQQDKSGLPNDRFSAERPEGSISTLTIQRTEQRDSAMYRCASSREDRGYTEAFFGQGTRLTVV.

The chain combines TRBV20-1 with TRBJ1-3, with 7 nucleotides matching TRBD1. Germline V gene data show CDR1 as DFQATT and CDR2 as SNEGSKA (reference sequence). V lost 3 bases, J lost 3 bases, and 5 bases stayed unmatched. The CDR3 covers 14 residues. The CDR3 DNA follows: TGCAGTGCTAGTCACAGGGGTGATGGAAACACCATATATTTT. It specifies CSASHRGDGNTIYF.

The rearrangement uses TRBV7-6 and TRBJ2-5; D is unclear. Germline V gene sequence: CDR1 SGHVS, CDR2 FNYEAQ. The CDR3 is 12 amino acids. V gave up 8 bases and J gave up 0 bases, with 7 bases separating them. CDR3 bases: TGTGCCAGCGGCATGGACCAAGAGACCCAGTACTTC. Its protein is CASGMDQETQYF.

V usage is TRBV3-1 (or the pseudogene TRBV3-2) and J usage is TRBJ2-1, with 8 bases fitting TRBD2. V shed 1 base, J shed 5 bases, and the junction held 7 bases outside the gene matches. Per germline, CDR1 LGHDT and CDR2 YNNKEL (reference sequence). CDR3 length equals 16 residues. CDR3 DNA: TGTGCCAGCAGCCAAGTCGGGGGGGCCCACAACAATGAGCAGTTCTTC. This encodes CASSQVGGAHNNEQFF.

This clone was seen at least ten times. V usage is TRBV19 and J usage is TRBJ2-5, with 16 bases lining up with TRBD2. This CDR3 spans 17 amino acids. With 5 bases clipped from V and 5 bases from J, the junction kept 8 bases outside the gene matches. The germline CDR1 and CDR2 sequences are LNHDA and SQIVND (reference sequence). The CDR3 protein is CASSAGLAGGPRETQYF. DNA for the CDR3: TGTGCCAGTAGTGCGGGACTAGCGGGGGGGCCTAGGGAGACCCAGTACTTC.

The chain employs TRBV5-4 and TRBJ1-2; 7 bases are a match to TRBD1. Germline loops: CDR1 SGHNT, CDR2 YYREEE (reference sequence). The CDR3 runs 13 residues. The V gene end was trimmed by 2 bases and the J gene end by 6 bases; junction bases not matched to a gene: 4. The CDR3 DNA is TGTGCCAGCAGCTTTCGACAGGGTCATGGCTACACCTTC. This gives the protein CASSFRQGHGYTF.

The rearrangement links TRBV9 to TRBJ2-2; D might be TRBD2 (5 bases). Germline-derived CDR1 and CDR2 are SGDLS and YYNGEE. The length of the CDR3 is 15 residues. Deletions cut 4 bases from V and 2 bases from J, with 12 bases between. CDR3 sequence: CASSPPGSNTGELFF. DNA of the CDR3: TGTGCCAGCAGCCCACCTGGGAGCAACACCGGGGAGCTGTTTTTT.

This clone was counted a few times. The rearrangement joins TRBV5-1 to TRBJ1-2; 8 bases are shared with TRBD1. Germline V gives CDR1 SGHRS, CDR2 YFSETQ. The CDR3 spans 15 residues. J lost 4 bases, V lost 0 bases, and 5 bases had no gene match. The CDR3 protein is CASSLEAGGGYGYTF. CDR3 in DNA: TGCGCCAGCAGCTTGGAGGCAGGGGGCGGCTATGGCTACACCTTC.

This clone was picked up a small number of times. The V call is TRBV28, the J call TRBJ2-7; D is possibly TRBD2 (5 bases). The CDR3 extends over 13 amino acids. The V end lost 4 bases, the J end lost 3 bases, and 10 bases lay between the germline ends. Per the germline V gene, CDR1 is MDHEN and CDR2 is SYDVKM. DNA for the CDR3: TGTGCCAGCAGTTCCGGGATTCACTACGAGCAGTACTTC. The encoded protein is CASSSGIHYEQYF. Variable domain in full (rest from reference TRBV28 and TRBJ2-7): DVKVTQSSRYLVKRTGEKVFLECVQDMDHENMFWYRQDPGLGLRLIYFSYDVKMKEKGDIPEGYSVSREKKERFSLILESASTNQTSMYLCASSSGIHYEQYFGPGTRLTVT.

CDR3 protein: CATRPSGQGDHYGYTF. CDR3 nucleotides: TGTGCCACCAGACCTTCGGGACAGGGAGACCACTATGGCTACACCTTC. The V call is TRBV10-3, the J call TRBJ1-2; 9 bases agree with TRBD1. Losses at the gene ends were 10 bases for V and 3 bases for J; bases not matched to a gene: 15. The germline gives CDR1 ENHRY, CDR2 SYGVKD. This CDR3 has 16 residues.

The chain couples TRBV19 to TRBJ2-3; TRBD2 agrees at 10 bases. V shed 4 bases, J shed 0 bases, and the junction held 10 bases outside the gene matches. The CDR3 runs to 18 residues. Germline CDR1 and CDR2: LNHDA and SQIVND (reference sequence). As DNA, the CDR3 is TGTGCCAGTAGTACCCTAGCGGGGGATTTCAAAAGCACAGATACGCAGTATTTT. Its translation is CASSTLAGDFKSTDTQYF.

CDR3: CASSLGRGYGYTF. CDR3 DNA sequence: TGTGCCAGCAGCTTAGGGCGCGGCTATGGCTACACCTTC. The chain links TRBV7-2 to TRBJ1-2; D ambiguous. The V and J ends lost 1 base and 4 bases respectively, with 7 bases between them. The CDR3 length is 13 residues. From germline, CDR1 is SGHTA and CDR2 FQGNSA.